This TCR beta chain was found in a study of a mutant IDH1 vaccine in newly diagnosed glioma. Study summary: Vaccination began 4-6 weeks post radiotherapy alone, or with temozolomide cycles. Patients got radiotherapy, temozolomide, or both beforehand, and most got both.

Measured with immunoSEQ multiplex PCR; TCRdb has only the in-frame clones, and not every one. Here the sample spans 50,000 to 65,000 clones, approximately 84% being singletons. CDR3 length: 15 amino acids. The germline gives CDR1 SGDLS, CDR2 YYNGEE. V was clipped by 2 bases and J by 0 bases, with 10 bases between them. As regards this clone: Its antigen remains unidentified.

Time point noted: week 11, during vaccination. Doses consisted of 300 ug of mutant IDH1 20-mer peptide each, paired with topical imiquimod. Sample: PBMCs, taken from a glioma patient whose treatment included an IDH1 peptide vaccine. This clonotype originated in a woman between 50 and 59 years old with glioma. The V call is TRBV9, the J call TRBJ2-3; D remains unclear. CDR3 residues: CASSVGSLSTDTQYF. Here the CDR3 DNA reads TGTGCCAGCAGCGTTGGCAGCTTGAGCACAGATACGCAGTATTTT.